The clone carrying this T cell receptor (beta chain) was found a few times. Its target is not known. This specimen belongs to a study of T cell responses to AZD1222 COVID-19 vaccine. Sequenced by immunoSEQ multiplex PCR; TCRdb stores in-frame clones only, minus some. The data contain about 100,000 clones, around nine tenths of them singletons. Study-wide findings and caveats: Reportedly, nearly half the spike-specific TCRs target unmutated variant regions. Donors were chiefly white British, with a greater number of females, and clonal diversity was perhaps underestimated. Seropositive status at baseline applied to only 5 to 7 AZD1222 recipients. Spike-specific TCR breadth and depth grew following two AZD1222 doses.

Sequences were derived from peripheral blood, sampled on day 0 of AZD1222 vaccination. This clonotype was sampled from an adult in good health.

The CDR3 protein is CASSPQGRPGANVLTF. DNA of the CDR3: TGTGCCAGCTCGCCGCAGGGTCGCCCTGGGGCCAACGTCCTGACTTTC. The gene calls are TRBV18 and TRBJ2-6; D is possibly TRBD1 (5 bases). The CDR3 has 16 residues. V lost 6 bases and J lost 2, with 14 bases in between. The germline CDR1 and CDR2 sequences are KGHSH and LQKENI.